This T cell receptor beta chain stems from a study of blood T cell repertoires in COVID-19 (dated by TCRdb to 2020 to 2022). About the investigation overall: Samples covering the acute and convalescent phases of COVID-19 were provided by collaborators in the United States, Italy and Spain. The prospective study material was composed of cDNA or gDNA derived from T cells, B-cell-depleted T cells, or PBMCs. The dataset comprised deeply sampled blood TCRbeta repertoires from subjects exposed to, actively infected with, or recovered from COVID-19. The repertoires were made available in a free public database intended to serve as a resource for research on the immune response to SARS-CoV-2. Samples came from the ongoing ImmuneRACE study (first 160 participants) plus 1,254 subjects from 6 global collaborators. The sample metadata nearly always contained a de-identified subject ID, COVID-19 status, age in years and sex. Where available, HLA class I and class II types were obtained from metadata supplied by the sample provider rather than from assay-based typing. On the study overall, not on this receptor specifically: Clinical and demographic metadata were provided uncurated, with the amount varying by source and participant.

Participants in the prospective study were enrolled through a virtual design, were aged roughly 18 to 90 years, and lived in approximately 25 United States geographic areas. Cohort assignment in the prospective study relied on participant-reported clinical history from a screening survey and a study questionnaire. Exposed participants had been in contact, within 2 weeks of entering the study, with a person who had a PCR-confirmed or clinician-diagnosed case of COVID-19. In the prospective study, whole blood, serum and a nasopharyngeal or oropharyngeal swab were collected from each participant by mobile phlebotomists. Participants in the prospective study had the option to provide additional blood draws and questionnaires over an approximately 2-month period. Before DNA extraction, blood samples from the prospective study were shipped at room temperature or frozen. In the case of this clone: The specificity of this receptor is unknown. The junction differs from germline at one of its ends, possibly a read error.

CDR1 and CDR2 (MNHEY, SVGEGT) derive from the germline V gene. From the cysteine through the phenylalanine, the CDR3 covers 14 amino acids. The only DNA kept is the CDR3, 42 bases in frame from the first base. TCRbeta CDR3 regions were amplified from genomic DNA using the immunoSEQ Assay, a bias-controlled multiplex PCR. The authors' analysis ran thus. The number of nucleated cells in each sample was estimated from the amplification of reference gene primers within the assay. To quantify the absolute abundance of each unique TCRbeta CDR3 rearrangement, sequence reads were collapsed and filtered. Productive Simpson clonality was computed per sample as the square root of Simpson's diversity index over productive rearrangements. As stored in TCRdb, this immuneACCESS dataset retains in-frame rearrangements with V and J assigned. A fraction of the clones does not appear; measured against another copy, unresolved V genes explain less than half of the discrepancy, and the remainder lacks a known reason. V and J calls and clone size follow that table, whereas D and trimming were derived from the DNA. Here the sample has a few hundred thousand clones; around nine tenths occur a single time. The ten largest clones capture about 3.1% of the sample.

Material for sequencing was PBMCs or T cells enriched from blood (not recorded which). The receptor was isolated from a woman aged 40 to 50 who had been exposed to COVID-19. The sequence links TRBV6-2 or TRBV6-3 to TRBJ2-1; a weak D assignment points to TRBD2 (6 bases agree). The DNA sequence is given as TGTGCCAGCAGTTCCCCGGGAGTCTACGATGAGCAGTTCTTC. It specifies CASSSPGVYDEQFF.